The 26 T cell receptor beta chains listed next were all sequenced from one sample in a study of shared clonotypes between healthy human individuals. As defined, naive CD8 cells were CD45RO-negative and positively selected for CCR7, with terminally differentiated effector memory CD45RA+ cells excluded. Here immunoSEQ multiplex PCR was the method, and the copy in TCRdb shows in-frame clones only, minus some. Altogether approximately 2,200,000 clones are present, 93% being singletons, with the ten largest covering 1.7%. Sequenced material: naive CD8+ T cells from PBMCs. These TCRs come from a man younger than 35 in good health. Some clones in this sample may be carry-over from other donors' samples.

Worth noting for this clone: A much bigger clone sits one base away, suggesting this may be a read error. In the same sample, other DNA sequences code for this CDR3. The V gene is TRBV7-9, the J gene TRBJ1-1; D is possibly TRBD1 (5 bases). Germline CDR1 and CDR2: SEHNR and FQNEAQ (reference sequence). V lost 3 bases, J lost 1 base, and 6 bases lay in between. CDR3 length: 13 residues. The CDR3 nucleotides are TGTGCCAGCAGCTTCGGGGGGAACACTGAAGCTTTCTTT. As protein: CASSFGGNTEAFF.

This clone showed up just a few times. A read error may produce the germline difference seen at one junction end. V gene TRBV27 combines with J gene TRBJ1-4; 9 nucleotides align to TRBD1. The germline V gene has CDR1 MNHEY and CDR2 SMNVEV (reference sequence). The CDR3 loop spans 16 amino acids. CDR3 in amino acids: CASSYRGLTTNENLFF. CDR3 nucleotide sequence: TGTGCCAGCAGTTACAGGGGGCTAACAACTAATGAAAACCTGTTTTTT.

The chain carries TRBV5-5 and TRBJ1-2; a weak D match, TRBD1 (5 bases). This CDR3 contains 15 residues. Germline CDR1 is SGHKS and CDR2 is YYEKEE (reference sequence). Trimming stripped 0 bases from V and 2 bases from J, with 11 bases between. CDR3 loop: CASSLAREENYGYTF. Written as DNA, the CDR3 is TGTGCCAGCAGCTTGGCCAGGGAGGAGAACTATGGCTACACCTTC.

The CDR3: CASSLAMGHGNTGELFF. In DNA, the CDR3 is TGCGCCAGCAGCTTGGCCATGGGACACGGGAACACCGGGGAGCTGTTTTTT. The V and J genes are TRBV5-1 and TRBJ2-2; TRBD1 is a possible D gene (6 bases). Germline-derived CDR1 and CDR2 are SGHRS and YFSETQ. CDR3 length equals 17 residues. V dropped 0 bases and J dropped 1 base, with 13 bases sitting between them.

The chain is built from TRBV7-2 and TRBJ1-5; D perhaps matches TRBD1 (5 bases). V was cut by 1 base and J by 0 bases, with 16 bases left in between. The CDR3 is 18 amino acids. Looked up from germline, CDR1 is SGHTA and CDR2 is FQGNSA. CDR3 sequence reads: CASSLGQGLLYSNQPQHF. CDR3 in DNA: TGTGCCAGCAGCTTAGGGCAGGGCCTACTCTATAGCAATCAGCCCCAGCATTTT.

The chain couples TRBV6-1 to TRBJ1-1, with 8 bases aligning to TRBD1. The germline V gene has CDR1 MNHNS and CDR2 SASEGT. Trimming took 6 bases from V and 0 from J; bases not matched to a gene: 3. This CDR3 spans 14 amino acids. CDR3 protein: CASRRTGLNTEAFF. In DNA form, the CDR3 reads TGTGCCAGCAGACGGACAGGGCTGAACACTGAAGCTTTCTTT.

The rearrangement links TRBV29-1 to TRBJ1-5, with TRBD1 matching over 7 bases. The CDR3 covers 14 residues. The trim removed 7 bases at V and 1 base at J, leaving 7 bases unmatched. Germline V lookup: CDR1 SQVTM, CDR2 ANQGSEA. DNA of the CDR3: TGCAGCGCTCTGACAGGGTTCAGCAATCAGCCCCAGCATTTT. Protein: CSALTGFSNQPQHF. Complete variable domain (other parts from reference TRBV29-1 and TRBJ1-5): SAVISQKPSRDICQRGTSLTIQCQVDSQVTMMFWYRQQPGQSLTLIATANQGSEATYESGFVIDKFPISRPNLTFSTLTVSNMSPEDSSIYLCSALTGFSNQPQHFGDGTRLSIL.

A note on this clone: This CDR3 is also generated by other DNA sequences in the sample. The rearrangement links TRBV27 to TRBJ1-2; TRBD1 aligns across 9 bases. The CDR3 loop spans 14 amino acids. From germline, CDR1 is MNHEY and CDR2 SMNVEV (reference sequence). The junction had 3 bases not matched to a gene; V was cut back by 4 bases and J by 3 bases. The CDR3 nucleotides read TGTGCCAGCAGTTCACAGGGGGCTGACTATGGCTACACCTTC. Translating gives CASSSQGADYGYTF.

Comment on this clone: The same CDR3 arises from other DNA sequences in this sample as well. The chain carries TRBV27 and TRBJ1-1; no firm D call. V lost 3 bases to trimming and J lost 0 bases, with 8 bases between them. The germline V gene encodes CDR1 MNHEY and CDR2 SMNVEV (reference sequence). The length of the CDR3 is 14 residues. As DNA, the CDR3 is TGTGCCAGCAGTTTTGGTGGATTGAACACTGAAGCTTTCTTT. It is translated as CASSFGGLNTEAFF.

In this sample, this clone turned up once. The chain combines TRBV5-6 with TRBJ2-1, with 9 bases matching TRBD1. The CDR3 is 16 residues long. CDR1 SGHDT and CDR2 YYEEEE come from the germline V gene. The junction had 4 bases not matched to a gene; V was cut back by 0 bases and J by 3 bases. The CDR3 reads CASSLEGQGYYNEQFF. In DNA form, the CDR3 reads TGTGCCAGCAGCTTGGAGGGACAGGGCTACTACAATGAGCAGTTCTTC.

This chain joins TRBV27 and TRBJ2-1, with a tentative D call TRBD1 (5 bases). This CDR3 contains 15 residues. The V gene's germline CDR1 is MNHEY and CDR2 SMNVEV (reference sequence). The V end was cut by 2 bases, the J end by 5 bases, with 13 bases between. CDR3 region: CASSLPQGPHNEQFF. The CDR3 coding sequence is TGTGCCAGCAGTTTACCCCAGGGTCCCCACAATGAGCAGTTCTTC.

In the case of this clone: One junction end does not reproduce the germline sequence, and a read error may be involved. The chain uses TRBV13 and TRBJ2-3; TRBD2 matches at 12 bases. Germline V gene sequence: CDR1 PRHDT, CDR2 FYEKMQ (reference sequence). CDR3 size: 14 residues. The CDR3 nucleotides are TGTGCCAGCAGCTTAGGCCGGGGGGGGACTAGCGGGCAATTT. Its protein is CASSLGRGGTSGQF.

The chain employs TRBV6-4 and TRBJ1-2; weak D call: TRBD1 (5 bases). Trimming shortened V by 0 bases and J by 7 bases, and 6 bases separated the two germline ends. The CDR3 runs to 12 residues. Germline V gene data show CDR1 as MRHNA and CDR2 as SNTAGT. For the CDR3, the DNA is TGTGCCAGCAGTGACTCGAGGGGTGGCTACACCTTC. It encodes CASSDSRGGYTF.

The chain recombines TRBV7-2 with TRBJ1-5, with 7 bases aligning to TRBD1. V lost 1 base, J lost 1 base, and 10 bases stayed unmatched. The CDR3 is 18 residues long. The germline V gene has CDR1 SGHTA and CDR2 FQGNSA. Here the CDR3 reads CASSLVGDSQYSNQPQHF. The CDR3 DNA reads as TGTGCCAGCAGCTTAGTCGGGGACAGTCAATACAGCAATCAGCCCCAGCATTTT. Supplemented by reference TRBV7-2 and TRBJ1-5, the full variable domain reads GAGVSQSPSNKVTEKGKDVELRCDPISGHTALYWYRQSLGQGLEFLIYFQGNSAPDKSGLPSDRFSAERTGGSVSTLTIQRTQQEDSAVYLCASSLVGDSQYSNQPQHFGDGTRLSIL.

This clone was detected a few times. The chain couples TRBV7-3 to TRBJ1-1; TRBD1 is a possible D gene (5 bases). The CDR3 sequence is 15 residues long. V gave up 1 base and J gave up 5 bases, with 14 bases separating them. Germline-derived CDR1 and CDR2 are SGHTA and FQGTGA. CDR3: CASSLSPEGWTEAFF. CDR3 sequence (DNA): TGTGCCAGCAGCTTAAGTCCAGAGGGGTGGACTGAAGCTTTCTTT.

The rearrangement links TRBV19 to TRBJ2-3; D gene unclear. The CDR3 consists of 15 residues. Trimming left V 3 bases short and J 2 bases short, with 12 bases between. Looked up from germline, CDR1 is LNHDA and CDR2 is SQIVND (reference sequence). DNA for the CDR3: TGTGCCAGTAGTATCTGGGGTGGAGACACAGATACGCAGTATTTT. Translation gives CASSIWGGDTDTQYF. The full variable domain, its missing parts supplied by reference TRBV19 and TRBJ2-3, is DGGITQSPKYLFRKEGQNVTLSCEQNLNHDAMYWYRQDPGQGLRLIYYSQIVNDFQKGDIAEGYSVSREKKESFPLTVTSAQKNPTAFYLCASSIWGGDTDTQYFGPGTRLTVL.

The chain joins TRBV27 to TRBJ2-7, with TRBD1 matching 7 bases. The germline V gene has CDR1 MNHEY and CDR2 SMNVEV (reference sequence). The CDR3 runs to 13 residues. With 5 bases clipped from V and 0 bases from J, the junction kept 1 base outside the gene matches. CDR3 sequence: CASSTGVSYEQYF. The CDR3 coding sequence is TGTGCCAGCAGTACAGGGGTCTCCTACGAGCAGTACTTC.

CDR3 nucleotides: TGTGCTAGTGGTTTGGGAGCCCTGAATGAGCAGTTCTTC. It yields the protein CASGLGALNEQFF. V usage is TRBV12-5 and J usage is TRBJ2-1; no clear D. Trimming shortened V by 1 base and J by 7 bases, and 8 bases separated the two germline ends. The CDR3 consists of 13 residues. The germline V gene has CDR1 LGHNT and CDR2 FRNRAP. The complete variable domain, with remaining parts taken from reference TRBV12-5 and TRBJ2-1, reads DARVTQTPRHKVTEMGQEVTMRCQPILGHNTVFWYRQTMMQGLELLAYFRNRAPLDDSGMPKDRFSAEMPDATLATLKIQPSEPRDSAVYFCASGLGALNEQFFGPGTRLTVL.

Here the CDR3 reads CASSQFARLGKNTGELFF. For the CDR3, the DNA is TGCGCCAGCAGCCAATTCGCCCGACTCGGAAAGAACACCGGGGAGCTGTTTTTT. V is TRBV4-1 and J is TRBJ2-2; D unresolved. Trimming cost V 2 bases and J 1 base, with 17 bases left between them. The germline V gene encodes CDR1 MGHRA and CDR2 YSYEKL. The CDR3 extends over 18 amino acids.

This clone was seen once. Other DNA sequences in this specimen translate into the identical CDR3. This rearrangement joins TRBV9 to TRBJ2-7; D not resolved. CDR1 is SGDLS and CDR2 is YYNGEE in the germline V gene. This CDR3 has 15 residues. V lost 0 bases and J 0 bases, leaving 10 bases between the germline ends. CDR3 DNA sequence: TGTGCCAGCAGCGTAGGAGGAGCGAGCTCCTACGAGCAGTACTTC. As protein: CASSVGGASSYEQYF.

V is TRBV4-3 and J is TRBJ2-7, with D unresolved. The CDR3 extends over 14 amino acids. Trimming took 4 bases from V and 5 from J, leaving 15 bases between them. Germline CDR1 LGHNA, CDR2 YSLEER. The chain's CDR3 is CASSPAAGPHEQYF. CDR3 DNA sequence: TGCGCCAGCAGCCCAGCTGCAGGCCCCCACGAGCAGTACTTC.

The chain employs TRBV13 and TRBJ1-2; TRBD1 might be the D (5 bases). This CDR3 contains 13 residues. The V gene's germline CDR1 is PRHDT and CDR2 FYEKMQ (reference sequence). The V end was cut by 4 bases, the J end by 2 bases, with 8 bases between. CDR3 sequence (DNA): TGTGCCAGCAGCTCGCAGGGCAACTATGGCTACACCTTC. Translating it yields CASSSQGNYGYTF. The whole variable domain, remainder taken from reference TRBV13 and TRBJ1-2, is AAGVIQSPRHLIKEKRETATLKCYPIPRHDTVYWYQQGPGQDPQFLISFYEKMQSDKGSIPDRFSAQQFSDYHSELNMSSLELGDSALYFCASSSQGNYGYTFGSGTRLTVV.

J is TRBJ2-5 and V is TRBV28, with 14 nucleotides matching TRBD2. Germline V gene sequence: CDR1 MDHEN, CDR2 SYDVKM. The CDR3 covers 18 residues. J was trimmed by 5 bases and V by 10 bases; bases with no gene match: 18. The CDR3 DNA is TGTGCCAACAGCCCCACCCCTATGACTAGCGGGGGGGAGGAGACCCAGTACTTC. It translates to CANSPTPMTSGGEETQYF.

V is TRBV6-1 and J is TRBJ2-1; 8 nucleotides line up with TRBD1. The CDR3 has 17 residues. The V gene's germline CDR1 is MNHNS and CDR2 SASEGT. V was clipped by 2 bases and J by 5 bases; unmatched bases: 11. The CDR3 sequence: CASSEWGQVLRNNEQFF. In nucleotides, the CDR3 is TGTGCCAGCAGTGAATGGGGACAGGTCTTGAGGAACAATGAGCAGTTCTTC.

The chain is built from TRBV19 and TRBJ2-7; 8 bases map to TRBD2. The CDR3 spans 14 residues. V lost 5 bases and J lost 2; bases outside the gene matches: 5. The V gene's germline CDR1 is LNHDA and CDR2 SQIVND (reference sequence). Here the CDR3 DNA reads TGTGCCAGTAGTGTAAGCGGGGGTCCCTACGAGCAGTACTTC. Protein: CASSVSGGPYEQYF.

The J gene is TRBJ2-3, the V gene TRBV9; TRBD2 is a possible D gene (6 bases). The ends were cut back, 2 bases at V and 0 bases at J, with 19 bases in the middle. This CDR3 is built from 18 residues. CDR1 and CDR2 from the germline V gene are SGDLS and YYNGEE. This CDR3 is CASSVPLGGSPSTDTQYF. In nucleotides, the CDR3 is TGTGCCAGCAGCGTCCCCCTGGGGGGATCGCCTAGCACAGATACGCAGTATTTT.